The clone carrying this TCR beta chain was seen only a few times. Antigen: not known. The CDR3 extends over 17 amino acids. Per germline, CDR1 SGHNT and CDR2 YENEEA. V shed 1 base and J 2 bases; nucleotides not matched to a gene: 9. TCRbeta library construction was performed incorporating unique molecular identifiers. Using its own MiXCR run on the PCR reads, TCRdb lists one record per CDR3 protein. The sample lists more than 85,000 distinct CDR3 sequences; roughly 6% were seen once. These data originate in a study of T-cell reconstitution after alpha-beta-depleted transplantation in children. Regarding the study as a whole: Diversity and T-cell counts at one year after transplant derived mostly from new T cells. At around two months after transplant, the alpha-beta T cells were reportedly derived from several hundred expanded clones that came from non-depleted graft cells. The origin of high day-60 TCRbeta diversity in some patients lay in surviving recipient T cells and thymic progenitors.

The origin of this receptor is a female patient aged 2 to 10 who had a stem cell transplant for Fanconi anemia, so the T cells may come from the graft donor. Sequenced material: PBMCs, mostly from graft donor cells, taken 60 days after TCRalphabeta/CD19-depleted stem cell transplant. The chain couples TRBV11-3 to TRBJ2-3, with TRBD2 matching over 7 bases. CDR3 sequence (DNA): TGTGCCAGCAGCTTAGGGAGAGCTAGCGGCAACACAGATACGCAGTATTTT. It yields the protein CASSLGRASGNTDTQYF.